These T cell receptor beta chains were read from a single sample in a study of shared clonotypes between healthy human individuals. Clones were read by immunoSEQ multiplex PCR, and TCRdb kept only the in-frame ones, dropping some. The data contain more than 450,000 clones, 70% to 80% of them singletons. The specimen sequenced was PBMCs. The receptor set was obtained from a woman aged 40 to 55 in good health. Some clones in this sample may be carry-over from other donors' samples. The CDR3 runs from the conserved cysteine through the conserved F or W. The D gene is left open where the match is weak. Clone size is given for some rows only: seen once, a few or many times, or a class if the clone is expanded.

DNA	CDR3	J	size	V	D
TGTGCCAGCAGCCTGGCGCGGGGGGGGACTTCGGATCAGCCCCAGCATTTT	CASSLARGGTSDQPQHF	TRBJ1-5	NA	TRBV7-9	NA
TGTGCCAGCAGTGATTCCGGGACAGGGTCTTACGAGCAGTACTTC	CASSDSGTGSYEQYF	TRBJ2-7	NA	TRBV6-1	TRBD1
TGTGCCAGTAGTCACCATACCCTCGGACTAGCGGGAATTGTCGAGCAGTACTTC	CASSHHTLGLAGIVEQYF	TRBJ2-7	NA	TRBV19	TRBD2
TGTGCCAGCAGCTTACGGACTAGCGGGAGAAGGGGCGGCATTCAGTACTTC	CASSLRTSGRRGGIQYF	TRBJ2-4	NA	TRBV14	TRBD2
TGTGCCAGCAGCTGGGATGTGAGCAATCAGCCCCAGCATTTT	CASSWDVSNQPQHF	TRBJ1-5	NA	TRBV5-5	NA
TGTGCCAGCAGCTTAGTCCGGGGTAGCGGGGCCACAGATACGCAGTATTTT	CASSLVRGSGATDTQYF	TRBJ2-3	once	TRBV11-2	TRBD2
TGTGCCAGCACCGAAGGGAGCAGAGGGGACTCCTACGAGCAGTACTTC	CASTEGSRGDSYEQYF	TRBJ2-7	few	TRBV2	NA
TGTGCCAGCAGCCAAGATTTCGGTAGCGGGAGGCTTGAGCAGTTCTTC	CASSQDFGSGRLEQFF	TRBJ2-1	few	TRBV4-2	TRBD2
TGTGCCAGCAGGCTAGGGACACCCTACACTGAAGCTTTCTTT	CASRLGTPYTEAFF	TRBJ1-1	few	TRBV28	NA
TGTGCCAGCAGTGACCTAGCGGTTTTGGATGAGCAGTTCTTC	CASSDLAVLDEQFF	TRBJ2-1	NA	TRBV14	TRBD2
TGTGCCAGCAGCTTGGGAGGCGGTGATAGCTCCTACGAGCAGTACTTC	CASSLGGGDSSYEQYF	TRBJ2-7	NA	TRBV5-4	NA
TGTGCCAGCTCCCCCGGGGCCGTCATAGGGACCCAGTACTTC	CASSPGAVIGTQYF	TRBJ2-5	NA	TRBV18	NA
TGTGCCACCAGCAGAGGTCAGGGATCAGGTGGCTACACCTTC	CATSRGQGSGGYTF	TRBJ1-2	NA	TRBV15	NA
TGTGCCAGCAGCCAATTCCAAGGAGGCTACGAGCAGTACTTC	CASSQFQGGYEQYF	TRBJ2-7	NA	TRBV14	NA
TGTGCCAGCAGCTTGCGGGGGGCGAACACCGGGGAGCTGTTTTTT	CASSLRGANTGELFF	TRBJ2-2	NA	TRBV7-9	TRBD2
TGCAGCGATTCCGGGACTAGCTGCCACGAGCAGTACTTC	CSDSGTSCHEQYF	TRBJ2-7	NA	TRBV29-1	TRBD2
TGTGCCATCAGTGATGGGCTCAACACCGGGGAGCTGTTTTTT	CAISDGLNTGELFF	TRBJ2-2	NA	TRBV10-3	NA
TGTGCCAGCAGCCCCCCTGTCCCTGAAGCTTTCTTT	CASSPPVPEAFF	TRBJ1-1	NA	TRBV7-9	NA
TGTGCCAGCAGTTCCCGGGGGGACACTGAAGCTTTCTTT	CASSSRGDTEAFF	TRBJ1-1	NA	TRBV6-1	NA
TGTGCCAGCAGCTCCTATCCACGGGGTGCAACCTACGAGCAGTACTTC	CASSSYPRGATYEQYF	TRBJ2-7	NA	TRBV11-2	NA
TGTGCCAGCAGCTTGTCCAGGCACTCCTACGAGCAGTACTTC	CASSLSRHSYEQYF	TRBJ2-7	NA	TRBV11-2	NA
TGTGCCAGCAGTTACCGGCGAAATGAAAAACTGTTTTTT	CASSYRRNEKLFF	TRBJ1-4	once	TRBV6-6	NA
TGTGCCAGCAGTTTCCGGGAGGCCTACAATGAGCAGTTCTTC	CASSFREAYNEQFF	TRBJ2-1	NA	TRBV25-1	TRBD2
TGTGCCAGTAGTGATTCCGGGACTAGCTCCCCCTACGAGCAGTACTTC	CASSDSGTSSPYEQYF	TRBJ2-7	NA	TRBV6-1	TRBD2
TGCAGTGCTACCCCAGACTATGGCTACACCTTC	CSATPDYGYTF	TRBJ1-2	NA	TRBV20-1	NA
TGTGCCAGCAGTTTAGGCTCTTTGGCGGGAGGGCTGCAAGAGACCCAGTACTTC	CASSLGSLAGGLQETQYF	TRBJ2-5	NA	TRBV27	TRBD2
TGTGCCAGCAGCTTAGGGGGACAGGCCAATGAGCAGTTCTTC	CASSLGGQANEQFF	TRBJ2-1	NA	TRBV7-6	TRBD1
TGTGCCAGCAGTTACGGGACTACACGGAATGAGCAGTTCTTC	CASSYGTTRNEQFF	TRBJ2-1	NA	TRBV6-6	TRBD2
TGTGCCAGCAAATTCGACAGCCCCAATCAGCCCCAGCATTTT	CASKFDSPNQPQHF	TRBJ1-5	NA	TRBV27	NA
TGTGCCAGCAGGGCAGGGTTGGCTAATGAAAAACTGTTTTTT	CASRAGLANEKLFF	TRBJ1-4	NA	TRBV28	NA
TGTGCCAGCTCACCACCTACAGGGGAAGAGACCCAGTACTTC	CASSPPTGEETQYF	TRBJ2-5	NA	TRBV18	TRBD1
TGCGCCAGCAGCTTGCTAAGCGGACAGTTGAACACTGAAGCTTTCTTT	CASSLLSGQLNTEAFF	TRBJ1-1	few	TRBV5-1	NA
TGTGCCAGCAGACTGAACGAAGGGACTGCAGAAACCCTAAGAGAGCAGTACTTC	CASRLNEGTAETLREQYF	TRBJ2-7	NA	TRBV11-2	NA
TGTACCAGCAGTTCCAGGGGGGGAGAGACCCAGTACTTC	CTSSSRGGETQYF	TRBJ2-5	NA	TRBV27	NA
TGTGCCAGCAGTGAAGTAGGGAGAAACTCCTACGAGCAGTACTTC	CASSEVGRNSYEQYF	TRBJ2-7	many	TRBV6-1	NA
TGTGCCAGCAGCTTTTCGTCCTGGGGCGAGGAAGCTTTCTTT	CASSFSSWGEEAFF	TRBJ1-1	once	TRBV5-6	NA
TGCGCCAGCAGCTTAGGGCCAGGGAGTAGGGGAGGCAATGAGCAGTTCTTC	CASSLGPGSRGGNEQFF	TRBJ2-1	NA	TRBV5-1	NA
TGTGCCAGCAGTTACTCGATGAAAAACTATGGCTACACCTTC	CASSYSMKNYGYTF	TRBJ1-2	few	TRBV6-5	NA
TGTGCCAGCAGCTCCCCCCCACTTGGCTACACCTTC	CASSSPPLGYTF	TRBJ1-2	NA	TRBV6-5	NA
TGTGCCAGCAGGACTAGCGGGACCCCATACAATGAGCAGTTCTTC	CASRTSGTPYNEQFF	TRBJ2-1	NA	TRBV4-2	TRBD2
TGTGCCAGCAGTCTTCCGGGACTATCTTACGAGCAGTACTTC	CASSLPGLSYEQYF	TRBJ2-7	NA	TRBV27	TRBD2
TGTGCCAGCAGCGTATCGGGACTAGCGGGAGTAGCCAAAAACATTCAGTACTTC	CASSVSGLAGVAKNIQYF	TRBJ2-4	NA	TRBV9	TRBD2
TGTGCCAGCAGGCGTGGGCTTGAGCAGCTCCAGCATTTT	CASRRGLEQLQHF	TRBJ1-5	NA	TRBV6-5	NA
TGTGCCAGCAGCTCACAGGGGACATTGTCCTACGAGCAGTACTTC	CASSSQGTLSYEQYF	TRBJ2-7	few	TRBV6-6	TRBD1
TGTGCCAGCAGTTTCAACGGCGGGGACACCGGGGAGCTGTTTTTT	CASSFNGGDTGELFF	TRBJ2-2	NA	TRBV27	NA
TGTGCCAGCACGCGATACCGCGACAGGGGGGATGAAAAACTGTTTTTT	CASTRYRDRGDEKLFF	TRBJ1-4	once	TRBV5-8	TRBD1
TGCGCCAGCAGCCAAGAGCGAGATTCCGTTGAGCAGTTCTTC	CASSQERDSVEQFF	TRBJ2-1	NA	TRBV4-1	NA
TGCGCCAGCAGCCAAGACGGACTAGCGGGAGTTCGAGAGACCCAGTACTTC	CASSQDGLAGVRETQYF	TRBJ2-5	many	TRBV4-1	TRBD2